A selection of T cell receptor beta chains follows, all from one sample in a study of cytomegalovirus exposure and HLA in healthy donors. Generated by immunoSEQ multiplex PCR, the TCRdb table keeps only in-frame clones and is missing some. The table shows a few hundred thousand clones, with 86% occurring only once. The sequenced sample consisted of PBMCs. Every receptor here comes from a woman aged 18 to 35 in good health and CMV-seronegative. The CDR3 runs from the conserved cysteine through the conserved F or W. The order of the fields is clone size, D gene, J gene, V gene, CDR3 DNA, CDR3 protein. The D gene is left open where the match is weak. Where a row states a size, it is once, few, many or the class of an expanded clone; other rows omit it.

. | TRBD2 | TRBJ2-7 | TRBV7-9 | TGTGCCAGCAGCTTAGTAGCGGGAGGAAATTACGAGCAGTACTTC | CASSLVAGGNYEQYF
. | TRBD1 | TRBJ1-1 | TRBV7-2 | TGTGCCAGCAACTCCCTCAGGGGGCATGGCACTGAAGCTTTCTTT | CASNSLRGHGTEAFF
. | TRBD2 | TRBJ2-1 | TRBV4-1 | TGCGCCAGCAGCCACGGGGGAGGGTATGAGCAGTTCTTC | CASSHGGGYEQFF
few | . | TRBJ2-7 | TRBV19 | TGTGCCAGTAGTATAGTCCGGGGACTCGGCCGGGGGGAGCAGTACTTC | CASSIVRGLGRGEQYF
. | . | TRBJ1-1 | TRBV6-6 | TGTGCCAGCAGTTACTTACTACGGGCTTTCTTT | CASSYLLRAFF
. | . | TRBJ1-1 | TRBV7-9 | TGTGCCGGAGGAGAGGACACTGAAGCTTTCTTT | CAGGEDTEAFF
. | . | TRBJ2-6 | TRBV28 | TGTGCCAGCACCATTACTGGCTCTGGGGCCAACGTCCTGACTTTC | CASTITGSGANVLTF
. | . | TRBJ1-2 | TRBV7-7 | TGTGCTAGCAGTGTACGGGGGGGGTATGGCTACACCTTC | CASSVRGGYGYTF
. | TRBD1 | TRBJ2-7 | TRBV5-6 | TGTGCCAGCAGCGTGCCGGGACAGAACTCCTACGAGCAGTACTTC | CASSVPGQNSYEQYF
. | TRBD1 | TRBJ2-7 | TRBV5-1 | TGCGCCAGCAGCTGGGACCGGGACAGGGAATACGAGCAGTACTTC | CASSWDRDREYEQYF
. | TRBD1 | TRBJ2-5 | TRBV18 | TGTGCCAGCTCATACTCCGGGACAGAAGAGACCCAGTACTTC | CASSYSGTEETQYF
. | . | TRBJ2-4 | TRBV2 | TGTGCCAGCAGTGAACAGGGTAGGATCATTCAGTACTTC | CASSEQGRIIQYF
. | . | TRBJ1-2 | TRBV29-1 | TGCAGCGTTGCCCTAGCTAACTATGGCTACACCTTC | CSVALANYGYTF
. | . | TRBJ2-7 | TRBV30 | TGTGCCTGGACCGTAGGGACACATGACTACGAGCAGTACTTC | CAWTVGTHDYEQYF
. | . | TRBJ1-5 | TRBV7-2 | TGTGCCAGCAGCCGCGCACTTCAGCCCCAGCATTTT | CASSRALQPQHF
. | . | TRBJ1-5 | TRBV18 | TGTGCCAGCTCACCGGTTGGGGAGGTTCAGCCCCAGCATTTT | CASSPVGEVQPQHF
. | . | TRBJ2-7 | TRBV7-2 | TGTGCCAGCAGCCCATGGAGCGGCTACGAGCAGTACTTC | CASSPWSGYEQYF
. | . | TRBJ1-3 | TRBV4-3 | TGCGCCAGCAGCCAAGAACTACGGATCTCTGGAAACACCATATATTTT | CASSQELRISGNTIYF
. | . | TRBJ2-7 | TRBV5-1 | TGCGCCAGCAGCTCAGGTTTCGCGGGAGAGCAGTACTTC | CASSSGFAGEQYF
. | TRBD2 | TRBJ2-5 | TRBV14 | TGTGCCAGCACCGTACTAGCGGGACCTCAAGAGACCCAGTACTTC | CASTVLAGPQETQYF
. | . | TRBJ2-7 | TRBV5-6 | TGTGCCAGCAGCTTGGCGCAGGGCCTCTTATCCTACGAGCAGTACTTC | CASSLAQGLLSYEQYF
. | TRBD1 | TRBJ1-1 | TRBV6-1 | TGTGCCAGCAGTGTCGGGACAGGGAACACTGAAGCTTTCTTT | CASSVGTGNTEAFF
once | . | TRBJ2-7 | TRBV18 | TGTGCCAGCTCAATCCCAGGACGAGGCGGGGACGAGCAGTACTTC | CASSIPGRGGDEQYF
. | TRBD2 | TRBJ2-1 | TRBV2 | TGTGCCAGCAGTGAAGCAAAGGCTAGCGGGAGGGCAGATGAGCAGTTCTTC | CASSEAKASGRADEQFF
. | . | TRBJ2-3 | TRBV11-1 | TGTGCCAGCAGCTTAAGGACAGCCTGGGACACAGATACGCAGTATTTT | CASSLRTAWDTDTQYF
. | TRBD1 | TRBJ1-2 | TRBV28 | TGTGCCAGCAGTTTACCGGGACAGGGGCCTCTACCCTATGGCTACACCTTC | CASSLPGQGPLPYGYTF
. | . | TRBJ1-2 | TRBV4-3 | TGCGCCAGCAGCCAAGATTGGGCCAGGGGTCACTATGGCTACACCTTC | CASSQDWARGHYGYTF
. | . | TRBJ1-2 | TRBV4-1 | TGCGCCAGCAGCCAAGGGGGACTTAGTTCTAACTATGGCTACACCTTC | CASSQGGLSSNYGYTF
. | TRBD1 | TRBJ1-4 | TRBV19 | TGTGCCAGTAGTGACAGGGATCTAGCTAATGAAAAACTGTTTTTT | CASSDRDLANEKLFF
once | TRBD1 | TRBJ1-1 | TRBV29-1 | TGCAGCGTTTCGTGGACAGGACACACTGAAGCTTTCTTT | CSVSWTGHTEAFF
. | . | TRBJ2-3 | TRBV18 | TGTGCCAGCTCACCGCGGACTTTGGCGTCTAGCACAGATACGCAGTATTTT | CASSPRTLASSTDTQYF
. | . | TRBJ1-2 | TRBV5-6 | TGTGCCAGCAGCTTCTTAGCCGGGGTTCTTGGCTACACCTTC | CASSFLAGVLGYTF
. | TRBD1 | TRBJ2-7 | TRBV5-1 | TGCGCCAGCAGCCCGACAGGGACCGCTTACTACGAGCAGTACTTC | CASSPTGTAYYEQYF